One sample yielded the 13 T cell receptor beta chains listed below, sequenced in a study of blood T cell repertoires in COVID-19. Generated by immunoSEQ multiplex PCR, the TCRdb table keeps only in-frame clones and is missing some. The data show some 70,000 clones, over 75% seen once. Specimen: peripheral blood. The source of these receptors is a man between 65 and 79 years old with active or convalescent COVID-19.

The rearrangement uses TRBV19 and TRBJ1-6; D possibly corresponds to TRBD1 (6 bases). Germline-derived CDR1 and CDR2 are LNHDA and SQIVND (reference sequence). Trimming took 9 bases from V and 2 from J, leaving 11 bases between them. This CDR3 comprises 14 residues. The CDR3 spells CASRGLAYNSPLHF. CDR3 DNA: TGTGCCAGCAGGGGATTAGCCTATAATTCACCCCTCCACTTT.

The V call is TRBV4-2, the J call TRBJ1-3, with 7 positions matching TRBD1. V dropped 4 bases and J dropped 0; count of bases not matched to a gene: 3. The V gene's germline CDR1 is LGHNA and CDR2 YNFKEQ. CDR3 length: 15 amino acids. CDR3: CASSRDRASGNTIYF. The CDR3 bases are TGTGCCAGCAGCCGAGACAGGGCCTCTGGAAACACCATATATTTT.

The chain combines TRBV30 with TRBJ1-2, with 9 nucleotides matching TRBD1. The CDR3 is 14 residues long. The V and J ends lost 2 bases and 8 bases, in that order; junction bases with no gene match: 9. The germline CDR1 and CDR2 sequences are GTSNPN and SVGIG (reference sequence). The CDR3 nucleotides are TGTGCCTGGAGTCGAGGACAGGGGTTAATGGGCTACACCTTC. As protein: CAWSRGQGLMGYTF. Together with reference TRBV30 and TRBJ1-2, the CDR3 gives the full variable domain: SQTIHQWPATLVQPVGSPLSLECTVEGTSNPNLYWYRQAAGRGLQLLFYSVGIGQISSEVPQNLSASRPQDRQFILSSKKLLLSDSGFYLCAWSRGQGLMGYTFGSGTRLTVV.

This clone occurred a few times. V and J are TRBV19 and TRBJ2-1; 7 nucleotides match TRBD1. The CDR3 contains 18 residues. Germline loops: CDR1 LNHDA, CDR2 SQIVND (reference sequence). After removal of 2 bases from V and 7 bases from J, the junction contained 17 bases not matched to a gene. The CDR3, as DNA: TGTGCCAGTAGTATATCCCCTCCGACAGGGAGCATATTGAATGAGCAGTTCTTC. Residues: CASSISPPTGSILNEQFF.

The V call is TRBV19, the J call TRBJ2-7; 9 bases fit TRBD1. With 8 bases clipped from V and 5 bases from J, the junction kept 10 bases outside the gene matches. The germline V gene has CDR1 LNHDA and CDR2 SQIVND (reference sequence). CDR3 length: 14 amino acids. The CDR3 bases are TGTGCCAGTCGGGGAAGGACAGGGGAGCACGAGCAGTACTTC. It codes for CASRGRTGEHEQYF.

DNA of the CDR3: TGTGCCAGTAGTACCCGGTTCGGGGCGGGGGGCACAGATACGCAGTATTTT. It translates to CASSTRFGAGGTDTQYF. V usage is TRBV19 and J usage is TRBJ2-3; TRBD2 matches at 7 bases. Germline V gives CDR1 LNHDA, CDR2 SQIVND (reference sequence). Trimming cost V 4 bases and J 1 base; bases outside gene matches: 11. This CDR3 region has 17 residues.

This rearrangement joins TRBV10-2 to TRBJ1-2; 7 bases are a match to TRBD1. Germline V gene data show CDR1 as WSHSY and CDR2 as SAAADI. CDR3 length: 15 amino acids. The J segment lost 0 bases and the V segment lost 7 bases, leaving 8 bases of the junction unmatched. The CDR3 reads CASIDRAIANYGYTF. Here the CDR3 DNA reads TGCGCCAGCATTGACAGGGCCATAGCTAACTATGGCTACACCTTC.

V gene TRBV10-2 combines with J gene TRBJ1-5; D call uncertain. The ends were cut back, 3 bases at V and 2 bases at J, with 14 bases in the middle. CDR1 WSHSY and CDR2 SAAADI come from the germline V gene. The CDR3 loop spans 16 amino acids. CDR3 sequence: CASSEAGRLGNQPQHF. In nucleotides, the CDR3 is TGCGCCAGCAGTGAAGCGGGCAGGCTGGGCAATCAGCCCCAGCATTTT.

V gene TRBV11-2 combines with J gene TRBJ1-3, with a tentative D call TRBD1 (6 bases). This CDR3 region has 13 residues. Germline CDR1 and CDR2: SGHAT and FQNNGV. V shed 4 bases and J shed 7 bases, with 11 bases lying between them. CDR3 protein: CASSSGQPNTIYF. The CDR3 region has the DNA TGTGCCAGCAGCTCCGGACAGCCCAACACCATATATTTT.

The rearrangement joins TRBV6-2 or TRBV6-3 to TRBJ2-2, with 7 bases that match TRBD2. Germline V gene lookup returns CDR1 MNHEY and CDR2 SVGEGT. The CDR3 length is 16 residues. Unmatched junction bases numbered 5, after V lost 2 bases and J lost 2 bases. In nucleotides, the CDR3 is TGTGCCAGCAGTTACAGGGGACTACCTAACACCGGGGAGCTGTTTTTT. Its protein product is CASSYRGLPNTGELFF.

The chain combines TRBV15 with TRBJ1-2; maybe TRBD1 (5 bases). Trimming removed 1 base from V and 10 bases from J, with 16 bases in between. Germline CDR1 is LNHNV and CDR2 is YYDKDF (reference sequence). The CDR3 length is 14 residues. CDR3 loop: CATSRGGDRRDYTF. For the CDR3, the DNA is TGTGCCACCAGCAGAGGGGGGGACCGCAGGGACTACACCTTC.

The chain recombines TRBV5-1 with TRBJ1-4; maybe TRBD1 (5 bases). V was pared by 3 bases and J by 3 bases, with 12 bases between. Per the germline V gene, CDR1 is SGHRS and CDR2 is YFSETQ. There are 15 residues in the CDR3. CDR3 bases: TGCGCCAGCAGCTACCAGGGTTTTTCTAATGAAAAACTGTTTTTT. This codes for CASSYQGFSNEKLFF.

A few counts support this clone. The V and J genes are TRBV14 and TRBJ1-2, with D unclear. The CDR3 is 13 residues long. Trimming took off 1 base at V and 4 bases at J, with 7 bases between the two ends. The germline V gene has CDR1 SGHDN and CDR2 FVKESK. In DNA form, the CDR3 reads TGTGCCAGCAGCCAAGCCGCTAGCTATGGCTACACCTTC. Amino acids: CASSQAASYGYTF.